What follows are 31 T cell receptor beta chains derived from one specimen sequenced in a study of blood T cell repertoires in COVID-19. The table came from immunoSEQ multiplex PCR; TCRdb's copy has only in-frame clones and leaves some out. The table shows 110,000 or so clones, with around 83% occurring only once. Sequences were obtained from peripheral blood. The receptors were sampled from a man between 35 and 55 years old with acute or convalescent COVID-19.

V and J are TRBV12-3 or TRBV12-4 and TRBJ1-2; no clear D. The CDR3 sequence is 8 residues long. The V and J ends lost 6 bases and 12 bases respectively, with 5 bases between them. The CDR3 loop is CASSPDTF. The CDR3 DNA reads as TGTGCCAGCAGCCCCGACACCTTC.

In this sample, this clone turned up a few times. The rearrangement joins TRBV5-5 to TRBJ2-7, with D possibly TRBD1 on 6 matching bases. The ends were cut back, 0 bases at V and 4 bases at J, with 8 bases in the middle. The CDR3 runs 13 residues. CDR1 and CDR2 from the germline V gene are SGHKS and YYEKEE (reference sequence). The CDR3 spells CASSLEGVYEQYF. The CDR3 bases are TGTGCCAGCAGCTTGGAGGGGGTGTACGAGCAGTACTTC.

The chain recombines TRBV5-4 with TRBJ1-1, with D perhaps TRBD1 (6 bases). This CDR3 region has 14 residues. V was cut by 1 base and J by 11 bases, with 18 bases left in between. Per germline, CDR1 SGHNT and CDR2 YYREEE (reference sequence). The CDR3 here is CASSLQGSGETAFF. The CDR3 nucleotides are TGTGCCAGCAGCTTGCAGGGGTCCGGGGAGACGGCTTTCTTT.

The chain has TRBV4-1 and TRBJ1-6; TRBD1 is a possible D gene (6 bases). V was shortened by 1 base and J by 9 bases, with 22 bases between the two germline ends. From germline, CDR1 is MGHRA and CDR2 YSYEKL. The CDR3 loop spans 18 amino acids. The CDR3 DNA follows: TGCGCCAGCAGCCAAGTGCCTATCTTGCGGGGGCGCAGTTCACCCCTCCACTTT. This translates into CASSQVPILRGRSSPLHF.

V gene TRBV7-2 combines with J gene TRBJ1-2, with 7 bases aligning to TRBD1. The germline gives CDR1 SGHTA, CDR2 FQGNSA. V dropped 5 bases and J dropped 3; count of bases not matched to a gene: 9. The CDR3 is 15 residues long. CDR3 amino acids: CASSRQMGTDYGYTF. DNA of the CDR3: TGTGCCAGCAGCCGCCAGATGGGGACAGACTATGGCTACACCTTC.

V is TRBV6-5 and J is TRBJ1-5, with TRBD1 as a possible D gene (5 bases). Per germline, CDR1 MNHEY and CDR2 SVGAGI. There are 15 residues in the CDR3. Trimming pared 2 bases from V and 3 bases from J, leaving 11 bases between. The CDR3 region has the DNA TGTGCCAGCAGTTACCAGGCAGGGCACAATCAGCCCCAGCATTTT. Amino acids: CASSYQAGHNQPQHF.

The V and J genes are TRBV7-7 and TRBJ2-3; TRBD1 matches 9 bases. V was clipped by 5 bases and J by 3 bases; unmatched bases: 6. The CDR3 has 15 residues. Germline CDR1 reads SSHAT; CDR2 reads FNYEAQ (reference sequence). This CDR3 reads CASSLTGGKTDTQYF. CDR3 DNA sequence: TGTGCCAGCAGCCTGACAGGGGGTAAGACAGATACGCAGTATTTT.

The rearrangement links TRBV6-5 to TRBJ2-1; weak D call: TRBD2 (6 bases). The length of the CDR3 is 14 residues. Trimming cost V 8 bases and J 8 bases, with 19 bases left between them. Germline assignment: CDR1 MNHEY and CDR2 SVGAGI. The CDR3 nucleotides are TGTGCCAGCGGAAGACCCGGGGGAGGCCATGAGCAGTTCTTC. Encoded protein: CASGRPGGGHEQFF.

The chain joins TRBV7-3 to TRBJ2-7; maybe TRBD2 (6 bases). V lost 4 bases and J 0 bases, leaving 13 bases between the germline ends. Germline CDR1 and CDR2: SGHTA and FQGTGA. CDR3 size: 15 residues. CDR3 loop: CASSSGTSSSYEQYF. The CDR3 region has the DNA TGTGCCAGCAGCTCCGGGACTTCGAGCTCCTACGAGCAGTACTTC.

The rearrangement uses TRBV12-3 or TRBV12-4 and TRBJ1-2; no firm D call. The CDR3 runs to 10 residues. V was trimmed by 8 bases and J by 7 bases, leaving 8 bases between them. In DNA form, the CDR3 reads TGTGCCAGCCTAGGAAGTGGCTACACCTTC. Its translation is CASLGSGYTF.

The sample holds a few counts of this clone. The gene calls are TRBV6-5 and TRBJ2-5; TRBD2 matches at 9 bases. J was trimmed by 2 bases and V by 7 bases; bases with no gene match: 8. The CDR3 totals 15 residues. Germline CDR1 reads MNHEY; CDR2 reads SVGAGI. The CDR3 here is CASKISGGRQETQYF. In nucleotides, the CDR3 is TGTGCCAGCAAGATTAGCGGGGGTCGTCAAGAGACCCAGTACTTC.

This rearrangement joins TRBV4-1 to TRBJ1-6; 7 bases map to TRBD1. J was trimmed by 10 bases and V by 1 base; bases with no gene match: 7. There are 15 residues in the CDR3. The germline V gene has CDR1 MGHRA and CDR2 YSYEKL. The CDR3 sequence: CASSQVETGYSPLHF. The CDR3 DNA reads as TGCGCCAGCAGCCAAGTGGAGACAGGGTACTCACCCCTCCACTTT.

The rearrangement uses TRBV30 and TRBJ1-2; a possible D gene is TRBD1 (6 bases). V lost 2 bases to trimming and J lost 2 bases, with 15 bases between them. CDR3 length: 15 residues. Germline V gene sequence: CDR1 GTSNPN, CDR2 SVGIG (reference sequence). The CDR3 DNA follows: TGTGCCTGGAGTCATAGGACAGAGTGGAACTATGGCTACACCTTC. This codes for CAWSHRTEWNYGYTF.

This rearrangement joins TRBV5-1 to TRBJ2-3, with D perhaps matching TRBD1 (5 bases). Trimming left V 2 bases short and J 3 bases short, with 10 bases between. The CDR3 covers 14 residues. Germline V gives CDR1 SGHRS, CDR2 YFSETQ. The CDR3 here is CASSFVQGTDTQYF. CDR3 bases: TGCGCCAGCAGCTTTGTGCAGGGTACAGATACGCAGTATTTT.

The table lists this clone with a count of one. The chain combines TRBV24-1 with TRBJ2-2; 7 bases agree with TRBD1. The CDR3 contains 17 residues. The trim removed 0 bases at V and 8 bases at J, leaving 11 bases unmatched. Germline V gene lookup returns CDR1 KGHDR and CDR2 SFDVKD. CDR3 residues: CATSDLQGGAMAGELFF. Here the CDR3 DNA reads TGTGCCACCAGTGATTTGCAAGGGGGCGCGATGGCGGGGGAGCTGTTTTTT.

DNA for the CDR3: TGTGCCAGCAGCCGTGGGGACAACTCACCCCTCCACTTT. Its translation: CASSRGDNSPLHF. This chain uses TRBV7-7 with TRBJ1-6, with D tentatively TRBD1 (6 bases). Trimming removed 5 bases from V and 10 bases from J, with 12 bases in between. The CDR3 sequence is 13 residues long. Germline V lookup: CDR1 SSHAT, CDR2 FNYEAQ (reference sequence).

The rearrangement uses TRBV3-1 (or the pseudogene TRBV3-2) and TRBJ2-3; 8 bases match TRBD1. The ends lost 4 bases at V and 0 bases at J; junction bases unmatched: 15. CDR3 length: 19 residues. Germline loops: CDR1 LGHDT, CDR2 YNNKEL (reference sequence). Written as DNA, the CDR3 is TGTGCCAGCAGCCTCACAGAGGAACAGGGGGTCGCTAGCACAGATACGCAGTATTTT. Translation: CASSLTEEQGVASTDTQYF.

This clone appeared a single time. The chain employs TRBV2 and TRBJ2-5; weak D call: TRBD2 (5 bases). The CDR3 totals 14 residues. CDR1 SNHLY and CDR2 FYNNEI come from the germline V gene. The ends were cut back, 3 bases at V and 1 base at J, with 9 bases in the middle. DNA of the CDR3: TGTGCCAGCAGTGAGAGGGCCCTCCAAGAGACCCAGTACTTC. Its protein is CASSERALQETQYF.

The CDR3 DNA reads as TGTGCCAGCAGCTTTGGACAGGGGGGCTATGGCTACACCTTC. This gives the protein CASSFGQGGYGYTF. J is TRBJ1-2 and V is TRBV5-4; 10 bases agree with TRBD1. The J segment lost 4 bases and the V segment lost 2 bases, leaving 2 bases of the junction unmatched. The CDR3 extends over 14 amino acids. The germline gives CDR1 SGHNT, CDR2 YYREEE (reference sequence).

This chain uses TRBV6-5 with TRBJ2-4, with 7 bases identical to TRBD1. The CDR3 runs 13 residues. Germline V gives CDR1 MNHEY, CDR2 SVGAGI. V was pared by 8 bases and J by 4 bases, with 5 bases of the junction left unmatched. The CDR3 loop reads CASQAGGKNIQYF. CDR3 DNA: TGTGCCAGCCAAGCAGGGGGAAAAAACATTCAGTACTTC.

The chain uses TRBV11-2 and TRBJ1-1; the D is unclear. This CDR3 has 11 residues. Germline V gives CDR1 SGHAT, CDR2 FQNNGV. Trimming left V 5 bases short and J 8 bases short, with 9 bases between. The CDR3 region has the DNA TGTGCCAGCAGCCAGGCGCAGGAAGCTTTCTTT. Its translation: CASSQAQEAFF.

The chain employs TRBV2 and TRBJ2-5, with D possibly being TRBD1 (6 bases). CDR1 and CDR2 (germline): SNHLY, FYNNEI. CDR3 length equals 14 residues. V was trimmed by 6 bases and J by 5 bases, leaving 16 bases between them. CDR3 protein: CASSDQGFSETQYF. CDR3 nucleotides: TGTGCCAGCAGCGATCAGGGGTTCTCGGAGACCCAGTACTTC.

This chain's CDR3 is CASSQRLAGNTDTQYF. For the CDR3, the DNA is TGCGCCAGCAGCCAGAGACTAGCGGGGAACACAGATACGCAGTATTTT. The chain joins TRBV4-1 to TRBJ2-3; 11 positions agree with TRBD2. V lost 3 bases and J lost 2; bases outside the gene matches: 4. The germline V gene has CDR1 MGHRA and CDR2 YSYEKL. The CDR3 is 16 amino acids.

The CDR3 bases are TGCAGTGCTAGTAACCCTAGCGGGGTTGTAGATACGCAGTATTTT. It yields the protein CSASNPSGVVDTQYF. The V call is TRBV20-1, the J call TRBJ2-3; 9 nucleotides agree with TRBD2. The CDR3 has 15 amino acids. CDR1 DFQATT and CDR2 SNEGSKA come from the germline V gene (reference sequence). Trimming cost V 3 bases and J 5 bases; bases outside gene matches: 9.

This chain connects TRBV3-1 (or the pseudogene TRBV3-2) to TRBJ2-5; 8 bases align to TRBD2. V lost 1 base and J lost 5; bases outside the gene matches: 0. This CDR3 has 13 amino acids. Germline CDR1 LGHDT, CDR2 YNNKEL (reference sequence). Written as DNA, the CDR3 is TGTGCCAGCAGCCAAGGACTAGCGGAGACCCAGTACTTC. Protein: CASSQGLAETQYF.

The chain uses TRBV19 and TRBJ2-2; D remains unclear. Germline V gene lookup returns CDR1 LNHDA and CDR2 SQIVND (reference sequence). This CDR3 has 15 amino acids. Trimming removed 3 bases at V and 5 bases at J, with 13 bases between. CDR3 region: CASSIGRIGTGELFF. CDR3 DNA: TGTGCCAGTAGTATTGGCAGGATTGGGACCGGGGAGCTGTTTTTT.

The genes are TRBV5-1 and TRBJ2-3, with TRBD2 as a possible D gene (7 bases). V was cut by 0 bases and J by 0 bases, with 20 bases left in between. Per germline, CDR1 SGHRS and CDR2 YFSETQ. The CDR3 runs 19 residues. The CDR3 coding sequence is TGCGCCAGCAGCTTGGAGGGCTCGTGGGGGGGCCCTAGCACAGATACGCAGTATTTT. Its protein is CASSLEGSWGGPSTDTQYF.

The chain is built from TRBV19 and TRBJ1-1, with 12 positions matching TRBD1. From germline, CDR1 is LNHDA and CDR2 SQIVND (reference sequence). The CDR3 spans 13 residues. Trimming at V came to 4 bases and at J to 9 bases, leaving 3 bases not matched to a gene. The CDR3 region has the DNA TGTGCCAGTAGTACCGGGACAGGGGGCAAAGCTTTCTTT. Amino acids: CASSTGTGGKAFF.

This rearrangement joins TRBV6-5 to TRBJ1-1, with D perhaps matching TRBD1 (6 bases). The CDR3 spans 16 residues. Germline values: CDR1 MNHEY, CDR2 SVGAGI. V lost 0 bases to trimming and J lost 3 bases, with 14 bases between them. DNA for the CDR3: TGTGCCAGCAGTTACTCTACAGGGTTGCGCGACACTGAAGCTTTCTTT. Protein product: CASSYSTGLRDTEAFF.

The rearrangement uses TRBV6-6 and TRBJ2-1; 8 nucleotides agree with TRBD2. This CDR3 comprises 14 residues. The V gene end was trimmed by 6 bases and the J gene end by 6 bases; junction bases not matched to a gene: 7. CDR1 is MNHNY and CDR2 is SVGAGI in the germline V gene (reference sequence). CDR3 sequence: CASRRSAGGNEQFF. DNA of the CDR3: TGTGCCAGCAGGCGGTCCGCGGGGGGCAATGAGCAGTTCTTC.

J is TRBJ2-3 and V is TRBV24-1, with D perhaps TRBD1 (5 bases). CDR3 length: 15 residues. Per germline, CDR1 KGHDR and CDR2 SFDVKD. V was clipped by 5 bases and J by 2 bases, with 13 bases between them. The CDR3 sequence is CATSGDSENTDTQYF. The CDR3 DNA sequence: TGTGCCACCAGTGGCGACAGCGAAAACACAGATACGCAGTATTTT.